Below are 18 T cell receptor beta chains sequenced from a single sample in a study of T-cell reconstitution after alpha-beta-depleted transplantation in children. A library of TCRbeta sequences, prepared with unique molecular identifiers, was generated. TCRdb reanalysed the PCR reads using MiXCR and keeps one entry per CDR3 protein. Among about 72,000 distinct CDR3 sequences listed, about 7% were seen once. This material consisted of PBMCs from the stem cell graft donor, taken from the stem cell graft. All receptors derive from a human donor who donated a stem cell graft to a child with acute lymphoblastic leukemia.

This clonotype has only a few counts. The gene calls are TRBV7-8 and TRBJ2-7, with D perhaps matching TRBD1 or TRBD2 (5 bases each). V lost 7 bases to trimming and J lost 3 bases, with 22 bases between them. Germline V CDR1 and CDR2: SGHVS, FQNEAQ. The CDR3 sequence is 16 residues long. The CDR3 here is CASTDHTGRPLYEQYF. CDR3 DNA: TGTGCCAGCACCGACCACACGGGGCGCCCCCTCTACGAGCAGTACTTC.

This chain links TRBV4-1 with TRBJ1-5, with D uncertain. This CDR3 comprises 16 residues. Germline CDR1 is MGHRA and CDR2 is YSYEKL. Trimming pared 2 bases from V and 0 bases from J, leaving 11 bases between. The CDR3 nucleotides read TGCGCCAGCAGCCAACGGACCGCCGATAGCAATCAGCCCCAGCATTTT. Translating gives CASSQRTADSNQPQHF.

This clonotype was observed at least ten times. The chain carries TRBV12-5 and TRBJ2-5; D perhaps matches TRBD1 (6 bases). V shed 4 bases and J shed 1 base, with 13 bases lying between them. The germline V gene encodes CDR1 LGHNT and CDR2 FRNRAP. The CDR3 extends over 15 amino acids. CDR3 sequence: CASGSSGTRQETQYF. The DNA for the CDR3 is TGTGCTAGTGGTTCCTCCGGGACACGCCAAGAGACCCAGTACTTC.

The V and J genes are TRBV9 and TRBJ2-5, with TRBD1 matching 9 bases. V trimming: 3 bases; J trimming: 4 bases; junction bases outside the gene matches: 7. This CDR3 region has 15 residues. The V gene's germline CDR1 is SGDLS and CDR2 YYNGEE. In DNA, the CDR3 is TGTGCCAGCAGCGCCGGGACAGGGCGGTCAGAGACCCAGTACTTC. Protein: CASSAGTGRSETQYF.

This clonotype appeared a few times. The chain carries TRBV2 and TRBJ2-7; 7 bases align to TRBD1. CDR1 is SNHLY and CDR2 is FYNNEI in the germline V gene. The V and J ends lost 2 bases and 2 bases, in that order; junction bases with no gene match: 9. The CDR3 consists of 16 residues. CDR3 DNA: TGTGCCAGCAGTGAATCCGTGACAGGGCCCCCCTACGAGCAGTACTTC. This translates into CASSESVTGPPYEQYF.

This clonotype appeared many times. The V gene is TRBV21-1, the J gene TRBJ1-5; TRBD1, the D gene given by the table, was not confirmed from the DNA. TRBV21-1 is marked as a pseudogene. The CDR3 runs to 16 residues. CDR3 residues: CASSNWGPGHNQPQHF. The CDR3 nucleotides read TGTGCCAGCAGCAATTGGGGGCCGGGTCACAATCAGCCCCAGCATTTT.

The chain recombines TRBV7-9 with TRBJ2-2; TRBD1 aligns across 7 bases. CDR1 and CDR2 (germline): SEHNR, FQNEAQ (reference sequence). Germline trimming cut 6 bases from V and 5 bases from J; bases unmatched to any gene: 15. CDR3 size: 17 residues. This chain's CDR3 is CASRLGGVGTTTGELFF. The CDR3 DNA sequence: TGTGCCAGCAGACTAGGGGGCGTAGGGACAACGACCGGGGAGCTGTTTTTT.

The sample holds a few counts of this clonotype. The chain couples TRBV18 to TRBJ1-6; D perhaps matches TRBD1 (6 bases). Trimming shortened V by 2 bases and J by 6 bases, and 11 bases separated the two germline ends. CDR3 length: 15 residues. Germline V CDR1 and CDR2: KGHSH, LQKENI. As DNA, the CDR3 is TGTGCCAGCTCACCATACGGGACAACTAATTCACCCCTCCACTTT. Its translation is CASSPYGTTNSPLHF.

There are many counts of this clonotype. The chain combines TRBV7-3 with TRBJ2-3, with D perhaps TRBD1 or TRBD2 (5 bases each). The CDR3 has 14 amino acids. From germline, CDR1 is SGHTA and CDR2 FQGTGA. Trimming left V 1 base short and J 4 bases short, with 9 bases between. CDR3 bases: TGTGCCAGCAGCTTAAAGATGGGGGCAGATACGCAGTATTTT. Translation gives CASSLKMGADTQYF.

The chain couples TRBV2 to TRBJ2-5; no firm D call. CDR1 is SNHLY, CDR2 FYNNEI, per germline. V gave up 4 bases and J gave up 3 bases, with 3 bases separating them. This CDR3 is 11 amino acids long. The CDR3 bases are TGTGCCAGCAGTGCGGAAGAGACCCAGTACTTC. Its translation: CASSAEETQYF.

This clonotype was recorded at least ten times. The chain links TRBV27 to TRBJ2-7; 8 bases fit TRBD1. The length of the CDR3 is 15 residues. The V gene's germline CDR1 is MNHEY and CDR2 SMNVEV (reference sequence). With V trimmed by 6 bases and J by 2 bases, 9 bases remained unmatched. CDR3 sequence (DNA): TGTGCCAGCAGCTATCGACAGGGGAAGACCTACGAGCAGTACTTC. Translated, it gives CASSYRQGKTYEQYF.

This clonotype was observed many times. V gene TRBV6-5 combines with J gene TRBJ1-6; D call uncertain. Trimming removed 6 bases at V and 9 bases at J, with 9 bases between. The CDR3 contains 12 residues. Per the germline V gene, CDR1 is MNHEY and CDR2 is SVGAGI. The CDR3: CASSATGSPLHF. The DNA of the CDR3 is TGTGCCAGCAGCGCGACCGGTTCACCCCTCCACTTT.

This clonotype came up many times. CDR3 region: CAPWTELWYTEAFF. The CDR3 DNA follows: TGTGCCCCATGGACCGAACTTTGGTACACTGAAGCTTTCTTT. This chain joins TRBV24-1 and TRBJ1-1; D is unresolved. The CDR3 contains 14 residues. The V and J ends lost 12 bases and 3 bases respectively, with 19 bases between them. Germline CDR1 KGHDR, CDR2 SFDVKD.

Ten or more counts support this clonotype. V and J are TRBV20-1 and TRBJ1-1; perhaps TRBD1 as D (5 bases). The CDR3 has 12 amino acids. The germline CDR1 and CDR2 sequences are DFQATT and SNEGSKA (reference sequence). The ends were cut back, 3 bases at V and 5 bases at J, with 10 bases in the middle. This CDR3 is CSARWEGTEAFF. The CDR3 DNA reads TGCAGTGCTAGGTGGGAGGGGACTGAAGCTTTCTTT.

This clonotype was seen at least ten times. The rearrangement links TRBV4-3 to TRBJ1-1; D remains unclear. Between the trimmed V and J ends, which lost 4 bases and 1 base, there was a span of 7 bases. The CDR3 has 13 residues. Germline loops: CDR1 LGHNA, CDR2 YSLEER. The CDR3 DNA reads TGCGCCAGCAGCCCCATAGGGAACACTGAAGCTTTCTTT. Residues: CASSPIGNTEAFF.

This clonotype was seen more than once but under ten times. V usage is TRBV19 and J usage is TRBJ2-7; TRBD1 agrees at 7 bases. V shed 10 bases, J shed 3 bases, and the junction held 6 bases outside the gene matches. Germline CDR1 LNHDA, CDR2 SQIVND (reference sequence). The CDR3 spans 12 residues. This CDR3 reads CATEGQFYEQYF. As DNA, the CDR3 is TGTGCCACAGAGGGACAGTTCTACGAGCAGTACTTC. The variable domain in full, with the rest retrieved from reference TRBV19 and TRBJ2-7, is DGGITQSPKYLFRKEGQNVTLSCEQNLNHDAMYWYRQDPGQGLRLIYYSQIVNDFQKGDIAEGYSVSREKKESFPLTVTSAQKNPTAFYLCATEGQFYEQYFGPGTRLTVT.

This clonotype was seen many times. The V and J genes are TRBV5-4 and TRBJ1-1; TRBD1 is a possible D gene (5 bases). From germline, CDR1 is SGHNT and CDR2 YYREEE (reference sequence). This CDR3 region has 13 residues. Between the trimmed V and J ends, which lost 6 bases and 5 bases, there was a span of 14 bases. Written as DNA, the CDR3 is TGTGCCAGCACCCGTCGGGGACTTACTGAAGCTTTCTTT. This sequence encodes CASTRRGLTEAFF. The variable domain in full, completed from reference TRBV5-4 and TRBJ1-1, reads ETGVTQSPTHLIKTRGQQVTLRCSSQSGHNTVSWYQQALGQGPQFIFQYYREEENGRGNFPPRFSGLQFPNYSSELNVNALELDDSALYLCASTRRGLTEAFFGQGTRLTVV.

This clonotype was counted at least ten times. An end of the junction differs from the germline gene, which may be a read error. The chain carries TRBV4-3 and TRBJ2-1; 8 nucleotides align to TRBD1. Looked up from germline, CDR1 is LGHNA and CDR2 is YSLEER. The CDR3 is made up of 16 amino acids. The CDR3 loop reads CACSQETGGNYNEQFF. The CDR3 nucleotides read TGCGCCTGCAGCCAAGAAACAGGGGGTAATTACAATGAGCAGTTCTTC.